This entry lists 20 T cell receptor beta chains sequenced from one sample in a study of T cell responses to AZD1222 COVID-19 vaccine. The assay was immunoSEQ multiplex PCR, and TCRdb's table has in-frame clones only and misses some. The data contain roughly 100,000 clones, roughly 91% of them seen just once; the ten biggest clones take up 4% to 6%. The source was peripheral blood, collected on day 0 of AZD1222 vaccination. The source is an adult in good health.

The chain joins TRBV12-5 to TRBJ1-2; 8 bases are shared with TRBD1. Germline V gene data show CDR1 as LGHNT and CDR2 as FRNRAP. This CDR3 comprises 15 residues. The V segment lost 7 bases and the J segment 6 bases; nucleotides outside the gene matches: 13. CDR3 sequence (DNA): TGTGCTAGTGTGGATCAGGGGGCGCTTGGGAATGGCTACACCTTC. It translates to CASVDQGALGNGYTF.

This clone was seen a single time. The chain employs TRBV4-3 and TRBJ2-7; TRBD1 agrees at 7 bases. The trim removed 0 bases at V and 1 base at J, leaving 6 bases unmatched. Germline-derived CDR1 and CDR2 are LGHNA and YSLEER. The CDR3 extends over 16 amino acids. The CDR3 DNA reads TGCGCCAGCAGCCAAGATGCGACAGGGCGATCCTACGAGCAGTACTTC. This sequence encodes CASSQDATGRSYEQYF.

This chain connects TRBV5-1 to TRBJ2-6; 7 positions agree with TRBD1. This CDR3 is 18 amino acids long. V lost 3 bases to trimming and J lost 2 bases; unmatched junction nucleotides: 11. Germline loops: CDR1 SGHRS, CDR2 YFSETQ. CDR3 loop: CASSSRDSPTTGANVLTF. The CDR3 region has the DNA TGCGCCAGCAGCTCCCGGGACAGCCCTACTACTGGGGCCAACGTCCTGACTTTC.

This clone was seen just once. This sequence joins TRBV19 and TRBJ2-2; D is ambiguous. The germline V gene has CDR1 LNHDA and CDR2 SQIVND (reference sequence). The CDR3 extends over 11 amino acids. Trimming took off 6 bases at V and 5 bases at J, with 4 bases between the two ends. The CDR3 DNA reads TGTGCCAGTAGATATACCGGGGAGCTGTTTTTT. This translates into CASRYTGELFF.

This chain uses TRBV28 with TRBJ1-1; tentative D call: TRBD1 (5 bases). From germline, CDR1 is MDHEN and CDR2 SYDVKM. The CDR3 runs 14 residues. The V end was cut by 5 bases, the J end by 5 bases, with 15 bases between. The DNA of the CDR3 is TGTGCCAGCAGTGGGGAGGGGTGGGGGACTGAAGCTTTCTTT. Its protein is CASSGEGWGTEAFF.

This clone showed up just a few times. The chain has TRBV7-2 and TRBJ2-7; TRBD1 or TRBD2 may be the D gene (6 bases each). V gave up 1 base and J gave up 2 bases, with 12 bases separating them. Germline CDR1 reads SGHTA; CDR2 reads FQGNSA. This CDR3 has 15 amino acids. CDR3 protein: CASSLEAGGPYEQYF. In DNA, the CDR3 is TGTGCCAGCAGCTTAGAGGCCGGGGGCCCCTACGAGCAGTACTTC.

This sequence joins TRBV5-1 and TRBJ1-6; 8 positions agree with TRBD1. The CDR3 sequence is 16 residues long. Unmatched junction bases numbered 11, after V lost 3 bases and J lost 9 bases. CDR1 is SGHRS, CDR2 YFSETQ, per germline. The CDR3 region has the DNA TGCGCCAGCAGCTCCGACCCTACAGGGGGTGGTTCACCCCTCCACTTT. Translation gives CASSSDPTGGGSPLHF.

The V call is TRBV7-8, the J call TRBJ1-5; D not certain. Germline V gene sequence: CDR1 SGHVS, CDR2 FQNEAQ. This CDR3 has 15 residues. V lost 5 bases, J lost 4 bases, and 15 bases lay in between. CDR3 amino acids: CASSVGSVANQPQHF. CDR3 in DNA: TGTGCCAGCAGCGTGGGGAGTGTAGCAAATCAGCCCCAGCATTTT.

V gene TRBV3-1 (or the pseudogene TRBV3-2) combines with J gene TRBJ2-7; D is perhaps TRBD1 (5 bases). The ends were cut back, 1 base at V and 6 bases at J, with 13 bases in the middle. Germline CDR1 is LGHDT and CDR2 is YNNKEL (reference sequence). The CDR3 is 14 amino acids. CDR3 sequence reads: CASSQGTRTGEQYF. CDR3 DNA: TGTGCCAGCAGCCAAGGGACACGGACGGGCGAGCAGTACTTC.

The rearrangement joins TRBV6-1 to TRBJ2-7, with 8 bases aligning to TRBD1. CDR1 is MNHNS and CDR2 is SASEGT in the germline V gene. The CDR3 is 16 amino acids. Losses at the gene ends were 1 base for V and 2 bases for J; bases not matched to a gene: 7. CDR3 in amino acids: CASSEDLRGPTYEQYF. CDR3 sequence (DNA): TGTGCCAGCAGTGAAGATCTCAGGGGGCCTACCTACGAGCAGTACTTC.

V is TRBV6-1 and J is TRBJ1-5; TRBD1 matches at 10 bases. Unmatched junction bases numbered 6, after V lost 2 bases and J lost 5 bases. The CDR3 is 16 amino acids. CDR1 and CDR2 from the germline V gene are MNHNS and SASEGT. CDR3 sequence (DNA): TGTGCCAGCAGTGAATTTGAGACAGGGGGCTATCAGCCCCAGCATTTT. It is translated as CASSEFETGGYQPQHF.

This chain uses TRBV27 with TRBJ1-2; D gene unclear. This CDR3 region has 13 residues. The germline CDR1 and CDR2 sequences are MNHEY and SMNVEV (reference sequence). Trimming took 2 bases from V and 8 from J, leaving 12 bases between them. The CDR3 spells CASSLGGVGGYTF. As DNA, the CDR3 is TGTGCCAGCAGTTTAGGTGGGGTCGGGGGCTACACCTTC.

This clone has a handful of counts. The chain recombines TRBV3-1 (or the pseudogene TRBV3-2) with TRBJ1-6; the D gene is possibly TRBD1 (5 bases). Trimming removed 1 base at V and 7 bases at J, with 29 bases between. The CDR3 extends over 21 amino acids. Germline V gene data show CDR1 as LGHDT and CDR2 as YNNKEL (reference sequence). The CDR3 region has the DNA TGTGCCAGCAGCCAAGCTTTCTCCATAGGGGTTTACAGCACGGTGAATTCACCCCTCCACTTT. It encodes CASSQAFSIGVYSTVNSPLHF.

The chain links TRBV6-1 to TRBJ1-2; D ambiguous. V was trimmed by 0 bases and J by 2 bases, leaving 10 bases between them. Germline CDR1 is MNHNS and CDR2 is SASEGT. This CDR3 region has 15 residues. Here the CDR3 reads CASSEATGSNYGYTF. In DNA, the CDR3 is TGTGCCAGCAGTGAAGCAACGGGTTCAAACTATGGCTACACCTTC.

This clone has more than one count but fewer than ten. The chain links TRBV5-1 to TRBJ1-1; tentatively, D is TRBD1 (5 bases). Germline CDR1 reads SGHRS; CDR2 reads YFSETQ. This CDR3 contains 16 residues. Trimming removed 4 bases at V and 0 bases at J, with 16 bases between. The CDR3 is CASSPTTTVLNTEAFF. CDR3 in DNA: TGCGCCAGCAGCCCAACCACGACAGTTTTGAACACTGAAGCTTTCTTT.

The chain employs TRBV19 and TRBJ1-2, with no clear D. The CDR3 has 15 residues. V was trimmed by 1 base and J by 4 bases, leaving 13 bases between them. CDR1 is LNHDA and CDR2 is SQIVND in the germline V gene (reference sequence). The CDR3, as DNA: TGTGCCAGTAGTATAGTTCCGGCCGGACCCTATGGCTACACCTTC. Protein sequence: CASSIVPAGPYGYTF. Full variable domain (outside the CDR3, taken from reference TRBV19 and TRBJ1-2): DGGITQSPKYLFRKEGQNVTLSCEQNLNHDAMYWYRQDPGQGLRLIYYSQIVNDFQKGDIAEGYSVSREKKESFPLTVTSAQKNPTAFYLCASSIVPAGPYGYTFGSGTRLTVV.

In this sample, this clone turned up once. The rearrangement uses TRBV18 and TRBJ1-3; D is undetermined. The CDR3 has 14 amino acids. Germline CDR1 and CDR2: KGHSH and LQKENI. V shed 3 bases and J shed 0 bases, with 6 bases lying between them. CDR3 nucleotides: TGTGCCAGCTCACCGGCTTTCTCTGGAAACACCATATATTTT. As protein: CASSPAFSGNTIYF. The full variable domain, its missing parts supplied by reference TRBV18 and TRBJ1-3, is NAGVMQNPRHLVRRRGQEARLRCSPMKGHSHVYWYRQLPEEGLKFMVYLQKENIIDESGMPKERFSAEFPKEGPSILRIQQVVRGDSAAYFCASSPAFSGNTIYFGEGSWLTVV.

V and J are TRBV4-3 and TRBJ2-3, with D tentatively TRBD2 (6 bases). The germline V gene has CDR1 LGHNA and CDR2 YSLEER. This CDR3 has 17 amino acids. The V end lost 0 bases, the J end lost 0 bases, and 13 bases lay between the germline ends. The CDR3 loop is CASSQDTGAGSTDTQYF. DNA for the CDR3: TGCGCCAGCAGCCAAGATACGGGAGCGGGTAGCACAGATACGCAGTATTTT.

V is TRBV6-2 or TRBV6-3 and J is TRBJ2-1, with 11 bases matching TRBD1. The trim removed 0 bases at V and 4 bases at J, leaving 14 bases unmatched. The CDR3 sequence is 20 residues long. From germline, CDR1 is MNHEY and CDR2 SVGEGT. The DNA for the CDR3 is TGTGCCAGCAGTTACTCCGGACAGGGGGCCCCGTATGGTAAATACAATGAGCAGTTCTTC. Protein product: CASSYSGQGAPYGKYNEQFF.

V is TRBV5-1 and J is TRBJ2-1, with 8 positions matching TRBD1. This CDR3 contains 15 residues. Germline assignment: CDR1 SGHRS and CDR2 YFSETQ. V shed 0 bases and J 1 base; nucleotides not matched to a gene: 0. Here the CDR3 reads CASSLGTGSYNEQFF. CDR3 DNA: TGCGCCAGCAGCTTGGGGACAGGGTCCTACAATGAGCAGTTCTTC.